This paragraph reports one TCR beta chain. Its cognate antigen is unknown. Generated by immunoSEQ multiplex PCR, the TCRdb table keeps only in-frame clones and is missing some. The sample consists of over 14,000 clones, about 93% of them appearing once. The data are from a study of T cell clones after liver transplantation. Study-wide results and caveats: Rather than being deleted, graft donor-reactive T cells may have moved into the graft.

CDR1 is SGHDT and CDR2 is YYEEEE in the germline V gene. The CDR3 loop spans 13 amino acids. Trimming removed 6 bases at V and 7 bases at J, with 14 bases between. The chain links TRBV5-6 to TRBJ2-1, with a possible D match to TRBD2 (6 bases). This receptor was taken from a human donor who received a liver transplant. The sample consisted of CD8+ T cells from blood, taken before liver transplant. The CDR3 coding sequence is TGTGCCAGCACCGGGGACTGGGGGAATGAGCAGTTCTTC. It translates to CASTGDWGNEQFF.